Below are 14 T cell receptor beta chains sequenced from a single sample in a study of blood T cell repertoires in COVID-19. Repertoires were generated with immunoSEQ multiplex PCR, while TCRdb's copy carries only in-frame clones and drops some. The sample records approximately 470,000 clones, around 90% being singletons. The sample consisted of PBMCs or T cells enriched from blood (not recorded which). The receptors were sampled from a woman between 18 and 29 years old who had recovered from COVID-19.

The chain is built from TRBV25-1 and TRBJ2-7; weak D call: TRBD1 (5 bases). The CDR3 runs to 14 residues. V lost 3 bases and J 5 bases, leaving 14 bases between the germline ends. Germline values: CDR1 MGHDK, CDR2 SYGVNS. This chain's CDR3 is CASSDTRGIHEQYF. In nucleotides, the CDR3 is TGTGCCAGCAGTGACACAAGGGGAATCCACGAGCAGTACTTC.

The chain has TRBV9 and TRBJ1-1; D gene unclear. The CDR3 is made up of 14 amino acids. The V gene's germline CDR1 is SGDLS and CDR2 YYNGEE. Trimming stripped 3 bases from V and 0 bases from J, with 9 bases between. The DNA for the CDR3 is TGTGCCAGCAGCGAAGGAGAAGTGAACACTGAAGCTTTCTTT. It codes for CASSEGEVNTEAFF.

This clone turned up a few times. CDR3 protein: CASSYDRGYEQYF. CDR3 sequence (DNA): TGTGCCAGCAGTTACGACAGGGGTTACGAGCAGTACTTC. This chain connects TRBV6-5 to TRBJ2-7, with 8 bases aligning to TRBD1. V gave up 2 bases and J gave up 4 bases; unmatched junction bases: 1. This CDR3 has 13 amino acids. Germline V lookup: CDR1 MNHEY, CDR2 SVGAGI.

The chain carries TRBV30 and TRBJ1-2; the match to TRBD1 covers 9 bases. CDR1 is GTSNPN, CDR2 SVGIG, per germline (reference sequence). The CDR3 covers 14 residues. V lost 2 bases and J lost 8; bases outside the gene matches: 9. The CDR3 loop is CAWSQSGTGKGYTF. The CDR3 coding sequence is TGTGCCTGGAGTCAATCCGGGACAGGGAAGGGCTACACCTTC.

This chain links TRBV6-5 with TRBJ1-5; D is unclear. The germline CDR1 and CDR2 sequences are MNHEY and SVGAGI. V lost 6 bases, J lost 0 bases, and 6 bases lay in between. The CDR3 has 13 amino acids. The CDR3 loop is CASRLYSNQPQHF. The CDR3 DNA reads TGTGCCAGCAGGTTATATAGCAATCAGCCCCAGCATTTT.

This clone was found a few times. This chain connects TRBV30 to TRBJ1-1; maybe TRBD1 (5 bases). V shed 4 bases and J shed 0 bases, with 9 bases lying between them. The CDR3 sequence is 13 residues long. CDR1 and CDR2 (germline): GTSNPN, SVGIG (reference sequence). CDR3 in DNA: TGTGCCTGGACCCGGGACTTGAACACTGAAGCTTTCTTT. Protein sequence: CAWTRDLNTEAFF.

The gene calls are TRBV7-9 and TRBJ1-4, with unresolved D. Germline loops: CDR1 SEHNR, CDR2 FQNEAQ (reference sequence). With 4 bases removed from V and 4 bases from J, the gap between germline ends came to 10 bases. This CDR3 spans 14 amino acids. The CDR3 coding sequence is TGTGCCAGCAGCTCCACTAGTGGTAATGAAAAACTGTTTTTT. Translation gives CASSSTSGNEKLFF.

The table lists this clone with a count of one. The V and J genes are TRBV12-3 or TRBV12-4 and TRBJ2-5; 7 bases are a match to TRBD1. This CDR3 has 13 residues. The V and J ends lost 10 bases and 4 bases, in that order; junction bases with no gene match: 9. CDR3 protein: CATSRQGGETQYF. The CDR3 bases are TGTGCCACCTCGAGACAGGGCGGAGAGACCCAGTACTTC.

V and J are TRBV24-1 and TRBJ1-2; D gene ambiguous. This CDR3 contains 14 residues. Deletions cut 3 bases from V and 1 base from J, with 8 bases between. Looked up from germline, CDR1 is KGHDR and CDR2 is SFDVKD. The CDR3 DNA follows: TGTGCCACCAGTGATAGTCCGGGTAACTATGGCTACACCTTC. This translates into CATSDSPGNYGYTF.

The chain is built from TRBV28 and TRBJ2-1; TRBD2 aligns across 9 bases. In germline, CDR1 is MDHEN, CDR2 SYDVKM. The CDR3 has 13 amino acids. The CDR3: CASLAGVNNEQFF. The CDR3 DNA reads as TGTGCAAGTTTAGCGGGGGTAAACAATGAGCAGTTCTTC.

The genes are TRBV7-9 and TRBJ2-3; 9 positions match TRBD1. This CDR3 is built from 17 residues. The germline V gene has CDR1 SEHNR and CDR2 FQNEAQ (reference sequence). V shed 5 bases and J 1 base; nucleotides not matched to a gene: 10. The DNA of the CDR3 is TGTGCCAGCAGCCCCACCTGGGGACAGGGAGGCACAGATACGCAGTATTTT. This codes for CASSPTWGQGGTDTQYF.

The V call is TRBV11-1, the J call TRBJ2-3; D perhaps matches TRBD1 (6 bases). Germline V lookup: CDR1 SGHAT, CDR2 FQDESV (reference sequence). The V and J ends lost 3 bases and 6 bases respectively, with 10 bases between them. This CDR3 has 13 residues. CDR3 DNA sequence: TGTGCCAGCAGCTTTCTAACAGGGGATACGCAGTATTTT. Translating it yields CASSFLTGDTQYF.

The chain combines TRBV5-1 with TRBJ1-2; D unresolved. V gave up 0 bases and J gave up 1 base, with 7 bases separating them. The CDR3 spans 14 residues. The germline V gene encodes CDR1 SGHRS and CDR2 YFSETQ. CDR3 residues: CASSLDEGNYGYTF. DNA of the CDR3: TGCGCCAGCAGCTTGGATGAGGGTAACTATGGCTACACCTTC.

The rearrangement uses TRBV7-9 and TRBJ1-4; no definite D call. V was cut by 5 bases and J by 7 bases, with 17 bases left in between. CDR3 size: 15 residues. Per the germline V gene, CDR1 is SEHNR and CDR2 is FQNEAQ (reference sequence). The CDR3 here is CASSRPGGRGEKLFF. Written as DNA, the CDR3 is TGTGCCAGCAGCCGTCCGGGAGGCCGGGGTGAAAAACTGTTTTTT.